Each of the 22 T cell receptor beta chains below was sequenced from the same sample in a study of T-cell reconstitution after alpha-beta-depleted transplantation in children. Unique molecular identifiers were used to barcode this TCRbeta library. TCRdb analysed the PCR reads with MiXCR anew, one entry per CDR3 protein. The sample shows about 870,000 distinct CDR3 sequences, less than 20% of them seen only once. Sequencing was performed on PBMCs, mostly from graft donor cells, taken 360 days after TCRalphabeta/CD19-depleted stem cell transplant. Every receptor here comes from a male patient under 18 who had a stem cell transplant for acute lymphoblastic leukemia, so the T cells may come from the graft donor.

DNA for the CDR3: TGTGCCAGCAGCCCAGGACTAAATCGGTACCAAGAGACCCAGTACTTC. Translated: CASSPGLNRYQETQYF. The chain links TRBV12-3 or TRBV12-4 to TRBJ2-5, with D perhaps matching TRBD2 (6 bases). The CDR3 consists of 16 residues. Trimming removed 6 bases from V and 0 bases from J, with 17 bases in between.

This clonotype was seen a few times. The chain recombines TRBV27 with TRBJ2-5; 7 nucleotides match TRBD2. This CDR3 is built from 15 residues. The V gene end was trimmed by 6 bases and the J gene end by 2 bases; junction bases not matched to a gene: 9. The germline V gene has CDR1 MNHEY and CDR2 SMNVEV (reference sequence). The DNA for the CDR3 is TGTGCCAGCAGCCTATTCAGCGGGATTCAAGAGACCCAGTACTTC. The encoded protein is CASSLFSGIQETQYF.

V and J are TRBV10-3 and TRBJ2-7, with D possibly TRBD2 on 6 matching bases. V lost 0 bases, J lost 2 bases, and 11 bases lay in between. Germline V gene data show CDR1 as ENHRY and CDR2 as SYGVKD. CDR3 length: 15 residues. The CDR3 here is CAISESASETYEQYF. The CDR3 DNA reads TGTGCCATCAGTGAGTCGGCTAGCGAGACCTACGAGCAGTACTTC.

This clonotype showed up many times. The chain couples TRBV20-1 to TRBJ2-1; TRBD2 agrees at 8 bases. This CDR3 comprises 15 residues. Germline values: CDR1 DFQATT, CDR2 SNEGSKA (reference sequence). J was trimmed by 4 bases and V by 6 bases; bases with no gene match: 11. The CDR3 DNA sequence: TGCAGTGCCTTAAGGTCGAGCGGGAGATACAATGAGCAGTTCTTC. Translated, it gives CSALRSSGRYNEQFF.

The V call is TRBV12-3 or TRBV12-4, the J call TRBJ1-2, with a tentative D call TRBD1 (5 bases). The CDR3 contains 12 residues. V was cut by 3 bases and J by 8 bases, with 10 bases left in between. The CDR3 coding sequence is TGTGCCAGCAGTTTCTACGCAGGGGGCTACACCTTC. As protein: CASSFYAGGYTF.

This rearrangement joins TRBV6-5 to TRBJ2-2; 14 bases agree with TRBD2. CDR1 and CDR2 (germline): MNHEY, SVGAGI. J lost 0 bases, V lost 4 bases, and 7 bases had no gene match. This CDR3 region has 19 residues. The CDR3 sequence is CASSFLGLAGAANTGELFF. For the CDR3, the DNA is TGTGCCAGCAGTTTCTTGGGACTAGCGGGAGCCGCGAACACCGGGGAGCTGTTTTTT.

The genes are TRBV5-1 and TRBJ2-1; D remains unclear. This CDR3 spans 14 amino acids. Germline V gene sequence: CDR1 SGHRS, CDR2 YFSETQ. Trimming pared 0 bases from V and 3 bases from J, leaving 7 bases between. In DNA form, the CDR3 reads TGCGCCAGCAGCTTGGATCAGCTCTACAATGAGCAGTTCTTC. Translated: CASSLDQLYNEQFF.

A remark on this clonotype: Likely a read error: the CDR3 ends without its conserved phenylalanine or tryptophan. The genes are TRBV12-3 or TRBV12-4 and TRBJ2-1; D ambiguous. The V end was cut by 2 bases, the J end by 12 bases, with 20 bases between. The CDR3 consists of 15 residues. The CDR3 reads CASSLRQRDGNRQFC. CDR3 DNA: TGTGCCAGCAGTTTACGCCAGAGAGATGGTAATCGGCAGTTCTGC.

The chain couples TRBV11-2 to TRBJ2-1; possible D gene TRBD2, 7 bases. CDR3 length equals 15 residues. Germline V gene sequence: CDR1 SGHAT, CDR2 FQNNGV. Trimming removed 5 bases at V and 7 bases at J, with 18 bases between. CDR3: CASSPRGRGANEQFF. In nucleotides, the CDR3 is TGTGCCAGCAGCCCGCGGGGCCGGGGGGCGAATGAGCAGTTCTTC.

The rearrangement joins TRBV6-4 to TRBJ2-1; D gene uncertain. The germline V gene encodes CDR1 MRHNA and CDR2 SNTAGT. The CDR3 runs to 12 residues. The V end lost 5 bases, the J end lost 8 bases, and 10 bases lay between the germline ends. This CDR3 is CASSRDSDEQFF. In DNA form, the CDR3 reads TGTGCCAGCAGTCGAGACTCGGATGAGCAGTTCTTC.

J is TRBJ2-1 and V is TRBV5-1; the match to TRBD1 covers 9 bases. This CDR3 comprises 15 residues. Trimming at V came to 3 bases and at J to 2 bases, leaving 3 bases not matched to a gene. Germline V gene data show CDR1 as SGHRS and CDR2 as YFSETQ. CDR3 sequence: CASSYGTGPYNEQFF. The CDR3 DNA reads as TGCGCCAGCAGCTACGGGACAGGGCCCTACAATGAGCAGTTCTTC.

This clonotype was recorded at least ten times. This chain connects TRBV12-3 or TRBV12-4 to TRBJ2-3, with D hard to call. Trimming shortened V by 6 bases and J by 3 bases, and 7 bases separated the two germline ends. This CDR3 contains 12 residues. The CDR3 bases are TGTGCCAGCAGCCAGATGACAGATACGCAGTATTTT. The encoded protein is CASSQMTDTQYF.

This clonotype was counted a few times. The V and J genes are TRBV5-1 and TRBJ2-3; unclear D gene. The CDR3 spans 13 residues. V was pared by 5 bases and J by 4 bases, with 11 bases between. CDR1 is SGHRS, CDR2 YFSETQ, per germline. CDR3 protein: CASSHRIADTQYF. Here the CDR3 DNA reads TGCGCCAGCAGTCACCGAATTGCAGATACGCAGTATTTT.

This clonotype was found many times. The chain joins TRBV7-9 to TRBJ2-5, with 7 bases that match TRBD2. From germline, CDR1 is SEHNR and CDR2 FQNEAQ (reference sequence). CDR3 length equals 15 residues. After removal of 0 bases from V and 4 bases from J, the junction contained 5 bases not matched to a gene. In DNA, the CDR3 is TGTGCCAGCAGCTTAGCGTCGGGGGGTCGAGAGACCCAGTACTTC. It translates to CASSLASGGRETQYF.

This clonotype was picked up a small number of times. V is TRBV10-3 and J is TRBJ2-7; D could derive from TRBD1 or TRBD2 (5 bases each). The V and J ends lost 3 bases and 2 bases respectively, with 14 bases between them. CDR3 size: 15 residues. Per germline, CDR1 ENHRY and CDR2 SYGVKD. CDR3 in DNA: TGTGCCATCAGTGACCCTGAGGGGATAACCTACGAGCAGTACTTC. Its protein is CAISDPEGITYEQYF.

The J gene is TRBJ1-1, the V gene TRBV6-1; D unresolved. The CDR3 totals 13 residues. Germline lookup yields CDR1 MNHNS and CDR2 SASEGT. V lost 2 bases, J lost 9 bases, and 13 bases lay in between. The CDR3: CASSEYDHPQAFF. CDR3 nucleotide sequence: TGTGCCAGCAGTGAATATGACCATCCGCAAGCTTTCTTT.

The chain couples TRBV11-3 to TRBJ2-1; D uncertain. Germline-derived CDR1 and CDR2 are SGHNT and YENEEA. The CDR3 is 14 amino acids. V lost 5 bases, J lost 13 bases, and 21 bases lay in between. CDR3 loop: CASSARESRRVQFF. The CDR3 DNA follows: TGTGCCAGCAGCGCCCGAGAAAGCCGAAGAGTACAGTTCTTC.

This clonotype was observed a few times. CDR3 in amino acids: CASSPQGPLGDTEAFF. The CDR3 DNA reads TGTGCCAGCAGCCCACAGGGGCCTTTGGGGGACACTGAAGCTTTCTTT. The chain links TRBV7-8 to TRBJ1-1; 7 nucleotides agree with TRBD1. V was pared by 5 bases and J by 3 bases, with 12 bases of the junction left unmatched. Per germline, CDR1 SGHVS and CDR2 FQNEAQ. This CDR3 has 16 amino acids.

There are many counts of this clonotype. This chain links TRBV3-1 with TRBJ2-3, with TRBD2 identical over 13 bases. CDR3 length: 17 residues. The germline gives CDR1 LGHDT, CDR2 YNNKEL (reference sequence). Trimming removed 3 bases from V and 8 bases from J; junction bases left unmatched: 11. This chain's CDR3 is CASSHGLSGTSGVTQYF. CDR3 bases: TGTGCCAGCAGCCATGGACTTTCCGGGACTAGCGGGGTTACGCAGTATTTT.

The genes are TRBV20-1 and TRBJ2-1; TRBD2 matches 13 bases. The junction had 9 bases not matched to a gene; V was cut back by 5 bases and J by 8 bases. The CDR3 contains 15 residues. CDR1 and CDR2 (germline): DFQATT, SNEGSKA (reference sequence). The CDR3 protein is CSAHSGTSGMYEQFF. DNA for the CDR3: TGCAGTGCTCACTCCGGGACTAGCGGGATGTATGAGCAGTTCTTC.

The chain employs TRBV2 and TRBJ2-1; the match to TRBD2 covers 10 bases. V trimming: 6 bases; J trimming: 8 bases; junction bases outside the gene matches: 25. Germline V CDR1 and CDR2: SNHLY, FYNNEI. This CDR3 has 20 residues. CDR3 coding DNA: TGTGCCAGCAGCGACCCGGACGGGGGGACTAAGCGGGAGGGTGTCGATGAGCAGTTCTTC. Translated: CASSDPDGGTKREGVDEQFF. Filled out from reference TRBV2 and TRBJ2-1, the complete variable domain reads EPEVTQTPSHQVTQMGQEVILRCVPISNHLYFYWYRQILGQKVEFLVSFYNNEISEKSEIFDDQFSVERPDGSNFTLKIRSTKLEDSAMYFCASSDPDGGTKREGVDEQFFGPGTRLTVL.

V is TRBV27 and J is TRBJ2-7; TRBD1 matches at 10 bases. V lost 5 bases to trimming and J lost 6 bases; unmatched junction nucleotides: 7. Germline V lookup: CDR1 MNHEY, CDR2 SMNVEV (reference sequence). The CDR3 is 14 residues long. CDR3: CASSTRQGASEQYF. CDR3 bases: TGTGCCAGCAGTACACGACAGGGGGCATCCGAGCAGTACTTC.